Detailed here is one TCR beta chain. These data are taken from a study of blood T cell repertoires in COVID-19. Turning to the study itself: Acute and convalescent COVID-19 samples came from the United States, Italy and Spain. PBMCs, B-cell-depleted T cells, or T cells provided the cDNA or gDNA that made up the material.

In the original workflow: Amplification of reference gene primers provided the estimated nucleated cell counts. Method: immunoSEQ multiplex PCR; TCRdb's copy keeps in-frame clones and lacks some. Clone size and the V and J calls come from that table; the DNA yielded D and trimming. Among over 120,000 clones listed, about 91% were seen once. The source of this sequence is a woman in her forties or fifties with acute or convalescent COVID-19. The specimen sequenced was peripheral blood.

The CDR3 region has the DNA TGTGCCAGCAGCGCAAGGGGACAGTTTAATCAGCCCCAGCATTTT. As protein: CASSARGQFNQPQHF. The chain carries TRBV7-6 and TRBJ1-5, with 7 bases lining up with TRBD1. The CDR3 loop spans 15 amino acids. V was pared by 5 bases and J by 4 bases, with 8 bases of the junction left unmatched. Germline values: CDR1 SGHVS, CDR2 FNYEAQ.